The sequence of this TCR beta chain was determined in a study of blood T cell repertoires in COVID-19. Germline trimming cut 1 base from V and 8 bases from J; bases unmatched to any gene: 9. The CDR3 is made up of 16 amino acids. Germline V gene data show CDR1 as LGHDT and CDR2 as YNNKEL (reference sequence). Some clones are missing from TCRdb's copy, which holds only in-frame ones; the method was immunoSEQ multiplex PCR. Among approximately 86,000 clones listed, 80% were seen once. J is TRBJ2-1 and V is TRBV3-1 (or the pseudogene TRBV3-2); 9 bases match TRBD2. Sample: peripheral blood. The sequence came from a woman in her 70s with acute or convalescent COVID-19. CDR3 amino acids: CASSQASSGRRYEQFF. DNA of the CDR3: TGTGCCAGCAGCCAAGCGAGTAGCGGGAGACGGTATGAGCAGTTCTTC.